This entry lists 2 T cell receptor beta chains sequenced from one sample in a study of cytomegalovirus exposure and HLA in healthy donors. Primers: 60 Vbeta forward and 13 Jbeta reverse. TCRdb's table, derived via immunoSEQ multiplex PCR, lists solely in-frame clones and lacks some. This sample has about 160,000 clones, with 65% to 80% found just once. Sequences were obtained from PBMCs. The receptors here all came from a man aged 40-55 years in good health and CMV-seronegative.

This clone was observed once. V gene TRBV6-6 combines with J gene TRBJ2-5, with TRBD1 matching 7 bases. V dropped 6 bases and J dropped 1; count of bases not matched to a gene: 2. The CDR3 extends over 13 amino acids. Looked up from germline, CDR1 is MNHNY and CDR2 is SVGAGI (reference sequence). DNA of the CDR3: TGTGCCAGCAGAGCAGGGGGCCAAGAGACCCAGTACTTC. Protein: CASRAGGQETQYF.

V and J are TRBV18 and TRBJ1-1; maybe TRBD1 (5 bases). The CDR3 consists of 12 residues. Germline V gene lookup returns CDR1 KGHSH and CDR2 LQKENI. Trimming removed 3 bases at V and 7 bases at J, with 9 bases between. The CDR3 DNA reads as TGTGCCAGCTCACCGGGGGGGATTGAAGCTTTCTTT. Translating it yields CASSPGGIEAFF.